A single T cell receptor (beta chain) is shown here with its context. As yet, its antigen is unknown. Random hexamers served to reverse transcribe roughly 0.45 to 1 ug RNA. Amplification of TCR beta CDR3 used immunoSEQ multiplex PCR across 54 Vbeta and 13 Jbeta. MiXCR, applied by TCRdb to the immunoSEQ multiplex PCR reads, yields one record per CDR3 protein. Of roughly 200,000 distinct CDR3 sequences in the sample, 90% to 95% were seen once. The data were taken from a study of CD8 T cells in Susac syndrome. Looking at the study overall: Of the sequenced Susac syndrome patients, over 5 had active disease and fewer than ten were in remission. Study-level results: Only a relatively small number of individuals were included in the TCR sequencing and HLA analysis.

Diagnostic criteria defined recently for definite or probable disease were met by the Susac syndrome patients. With 3 bases removed from V and 0 bases from J, the gap between germline ends came to 15 bases. This CDR3 is built from 16 residues. From germline, CDR1 is SNHLY and CDR2 FYNNEI. Source material: CD4+ T cells from PBMCs. The genes are TRBV2 and TRBJ2-7; the D gene could be TRBD1 or TRBD2 (6 bases each). This TCR was sampled from a human donor with Susac syndrome. The CDR3 coding sequence is TGTGCCAGCAGTGATTTGAGGGGGGCTAGCTCCTACGAGCAGTACTTC. Protein product: CASSDLRGASSYEQYF.